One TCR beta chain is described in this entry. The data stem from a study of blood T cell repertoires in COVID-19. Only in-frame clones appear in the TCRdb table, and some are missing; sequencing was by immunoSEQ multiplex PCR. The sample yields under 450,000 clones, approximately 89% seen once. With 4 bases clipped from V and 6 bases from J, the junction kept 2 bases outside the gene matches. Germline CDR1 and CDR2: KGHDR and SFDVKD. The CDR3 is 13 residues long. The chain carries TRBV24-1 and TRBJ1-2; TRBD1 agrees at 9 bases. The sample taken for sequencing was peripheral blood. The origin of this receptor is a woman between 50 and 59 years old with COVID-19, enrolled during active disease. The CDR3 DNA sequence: TGTGCCACCAGTGAGGGGGACAGGGATGGCTACACCTTC. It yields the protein CATSEGDRDGYTF.